The 19 T cell receptor beta chains below all came from one sample that was sequenced in a study of blood T cell repertoires in COVID-19. Sequencing was performed with immunoSEQ multiplex PCR; in TCRdb, only in-frame clones are kept and a portion is missing. In the table there are about 300,000 clones, more than 85% of which are singletons. The specimen sequenced was peripheral blood. The receptors were gathered from a man between 65 and 80 years old with acute or convalescent COVID-19.

V gene TRBV19 combines with J gene TRBJ1-5; D unclear. The CDR3 is 15 residues long. Germline V lookup: CDR1 LNHDA, CDR2 SQIVND (reference sequence). Trimming cost V 7 bases and J 3 bases, with 16 bases left between them. The CDR3 coding sequence is TGTGCCAGTACCGATGGGCCCTCAAACAATCAGCCCCAGCATTTT. Translated: CASTDGPSNNQPQHF. The entire variable domain, with the rest obtained from reference TRBV19 and TRBJ1-5, is as follows: DGGITQSPKYLFRKEGQNVTLSCEQNLNHDAMYWYRQDPGQGLRLIYYSQIVNDFQKGDIAEGYSVSREKKESFPLTVTSAQKNPTAFYLCASTDGPSNNQPQHFGDGTRLSIL.

Written as DNA, the CDR3 is TGTGCCAGCTCACCGAGACGGACTAGCGGGATGGTAGATACGCAGTATTTT. Its protein is CASSPRRTSGMVDTQYF. The chain recombines TRBV18 with TRBJ2-3, with TRBD2 matching 12 bases. The CDR3 totals 17 residues. The V segment lost 3 bases and the J segment 5 bases; nucleotides outside the gene matches: 9. Germline values: CDR1 KGHSH, CDR2 LQKENI.

The chain recombines TRBV5-4 with TRBJ1-2; TRBD1 aligns across 7 bases. Looked up from germline, CDR1 is SGHNT and CDR2 is YYREEE (reference sequence). The CDR3 has 15 amino acids. Losses at the gene ends were 3 bases for V and 1 base for J; bases not matched to a gene: 6. The CDR3 region has the DNA TGTGCCAGCAGCTCGACGACAGGGAATAACTATGGCTACACCTTC. Translating gives CASSSTTGNNYGYTF.

V usage is TRBV5-4 and J usage is TRBJ2-5; 11 bases align to TRBD2. From germline, CDR1 is SGHNT and CDR2 YYREEE (reference sequence). V shed 5 bases, J shed 5 bases, and the junction held 11 bases outside the gene matches. CDR3 length equals 16 residues. The CDR3 sequence is CASRGGLAADLETQYF. In nucleotides, the CDR3 is TGTGCCAGCAGGGGGGGACTAGCGGCGGATTTGGAGACCCAGTACTTC.

The chain joins TRBV29-1 to TRBJ1-5, with D possibly being TRBD1 (5 bases). CDR3 length: 13 residues. CDR1 SQVTM and CDR2 ANQGSEA come from the germline V gene. With 7 bases removed from V and 4 bases from J, the gap between germline ends came to 14 bases. The CDR3 DNA reads as TGCAGCGCCGCCCCCGGGGGGAATCAGCCCCAGCATTTT. Amino acid sequence: CSAAPGGNQPQHF.

J is TRBJ1-5 and V is TRBV7-8; 9 bases match TRBD1. The CDR3 extends over 16 amino acids. Germline CDR1 SGHVS, CDR2 FQNEAQ. V lost 4 bases and J lost 3; bases outside the gene matches: 7. For the CDR3, the DNA is TGTGCCAGCAGCTCACAGACAGGGGGAGTCAATCAGCCCCAGCATTTT. Amino acid sequence: CASSSQTGGVNQPQHF.

V usage is TRBV14 and J usage is TRBJ2-2, with 10 positions matching TRBD2. The CDR3 is 18 amino acids. Per the germline V gene, CDR1 is SGHDN and CDR2 is FVKESK. V lost 3 bases to trimming and J lost 2 bases; unmatched junction nucleotides: 9. The CDR3 is CASSHKITSGANTGELFF. CDR3 DNA: TGTGCCAGCAGCCATAAGATAACTAGCGGGGCAAACACCGGGGAGCTGTTTTTT.

The chain carries TRBV7-6 and TRBJ2-2; 10 bases line up with TRBD1. Losses at the gene ends were 5 bases for V and 6 bases for J; bases not matched to a gene: 3. Germline-derived CDR1 and CDR2 are SGHVS and FNYEAQ. This CDR3 is built from 14 residues. CDR3 amino acids: CASSTGQGSGELFF. CDR3 nucleotides: TGTGCCAGCAGCACGGGACAGGGGTCCGGGGAGCTGTTTTTT.

The gene calls are TRBV24-1 and TRBJ2-3; 11 positions match TRBD1. This CDR3 is 15 amino acids long. The V and J ends lost 4 bases and 5 bases, in that order; junction bases with no gene match: 4. Germline V gene data show CDR1 as KGHDR and CDR2 as SFDVKD. The CDR3 reads CATSEGQGGQDTQYF. In nucleotides, the CDR3 is TGTGCCACCAGTGAGGGACAGGGGGGCCAAGATACGCAGTATTTT.

This clone has more than one count but fewer than ten. The chain carries TRBV18 and TRBJ2-2; 7 positions agree with TRBD1. The V segment lost 3 bases and the J segment 6 bases; nucleotides outside the gene matches: 10. Germline lookup yields CDR1 KGHSH and CDR2 LQKENI. CDR3 length: 16 amino acids. CDR3 sequence: CASSPPSTGKAGELFF. The CDR3 DNA sequence: TGTGCCAGCTCACCCCCTTCGACAGGGAAGGCCGGGGAGCTGTTTTTT.

The chain recombines TRBV15 with TRBJ2-1, with 13 nucleotides matching TRBD2. CDR3 length equals 17 residues. The germline CDR1 and CDR2 sequences are LNHNV and YYDKDF (reference sequence). V dropped 3 bases and J dropped 9; count of bases not matched to a gene: 11. The CDR3 DNA is TGTGCCACCAGCAGTCCTACTAGCGGGAGGGCCAAGATTGAGCAGTTCTTC. Its translation is CATSSPTSGRAKIEQFF.

This chain uses TRBV12-3 or TRBV12-4 with TRBJ1-5; no clear D gene. CDR3 size: 12 residues. Deletions cut 3 bases from V and 7 bases from J, with 7 bases between. The DNA of the CDR3 is TGTGCCAGCAGTTTCTTTTCCCAGCCCCAGCATTTT. It yields the protein CASSFFSQPQHF.

A remark on this clone: Other DNA sequences in this specimen translate into the identical CDR3. The rearrangement links TRBV21-1 to TRBJ2-7; the D segment call TRBD1 is taken from the table without a DNA check. TRBV21-1 represents a pseudogene. The CDR3 is 13 amino acids. The CDR3 coding sequence is TGTGCCAGCAGCAAATTGGGACAGTACGAGCAGTACTTC. This translates into CASSKLGQYEQYF.

This clone was seen only a few times. V and J are TRBV20-1 and TRBJ1-5, with D unclear. V lost 3 bases to trimming and J lost 7 bases, with 10 bases between them. The CDR3 sequence is 12 residues long. Germline CDR1 reads DFQATT; CDR2 reads SNEGSKA (reference sequence). The CDR3 protein is CSASREFQPQHF. The CDR3 bases are TGCAGTGCTAGTCGAGAATTCCAGCCCCAGCATTTT.

This sequence joins TRBV29-1 and TRBJ1-1; D is possibly TRBD1 (5 bases). Deletions cut 6 bases from V and 11 bases from J, with 13 bases between. CDR3 length: 10 residues. Germline-derived CDR1 and CDR2 are SQVTM and ANQGSEA. CDR3: CSVWDFRAFF. CDR3 nucleotides: TGCAGCGTGTGGGACTTTCGGGCTTTCTTT.

As concerns this clone: A much larger clone lies a single base off, so this may be a read error. V is TRBV10-3 and J is TRBJ2-7; perhaps TRBD2 as D (6 bases). The CDR3 has 13 amino acids. Germline V gene lookup returns CDR1 ENHRY and CDR2 SYGVKD. CDR3 residues: CVIMGGDSYEQYF. The DNA of the CDR3 is TGTGTCATCATGGGCGGGGACTCCTACGAGCAGTACTTC.

This clone is a singleton in its sample. The chain employs TRBV7-8 and TRBJ1-5; TRBD1 matches 7 bases. The CDR3 contains 17 residues. The trim removed 5 bases at V and 2 bases at J, leaving 12 bases unmatched. Per germline, CDR1 SGHVS and CDR2 FQNEAQ. The CDR3, as DNA: TGTGCCAGCAGCCCAGGACAGGTCCTCAGGGGCAATCAGCCCCAGCATTTT. Translation: CASSPGQVLRGNQPQHF. The variable domain in full, completed from reference TRBV7-8 and TRBJ1-5, reads GAGVSQSPRYKVAKRGQDVALRCDPISGHVSLFWYQQALGQGPEFLTYFQNEAQLDKSGLPSDRFFAERPEGSVSTLKIQRTQQEDSAVYLCASSPGQVLRGNQPQHFGDGTRLSIL.

This rearrangement joins TRBV4-1 to TRBJ2-7; D call uncertain. The V end lost 0 bases, the J end lost 2 bases, and 11 bases lay between the germline ends. The CDR3 is made up of 15 amino acids. Germline V gene data show CDR1 as MGHRA and CDR2 as YSYEKL. The CDR3 spells CASSQEATHPYEQYF. CDR3 DNA sequence: TGCGCCAGCAGCCAAGAAGCCACCCACCCCTACGAGCAGTACTTC.

Concerning this clone itself: Mismatch with germline at one junction end may stem from a read error. The rearrangement uses TRBV12-3 or TRBV12-4 and TRBJ2-5; TRBD2 aligns across 9 bases. The CDR3 is 12 residues long. Here the CDR3 DNA reads TGTGCCAGCAGTTTACATAGCGGGGGCCCCCACTTC. This encodes CASSLHSGGPHF.